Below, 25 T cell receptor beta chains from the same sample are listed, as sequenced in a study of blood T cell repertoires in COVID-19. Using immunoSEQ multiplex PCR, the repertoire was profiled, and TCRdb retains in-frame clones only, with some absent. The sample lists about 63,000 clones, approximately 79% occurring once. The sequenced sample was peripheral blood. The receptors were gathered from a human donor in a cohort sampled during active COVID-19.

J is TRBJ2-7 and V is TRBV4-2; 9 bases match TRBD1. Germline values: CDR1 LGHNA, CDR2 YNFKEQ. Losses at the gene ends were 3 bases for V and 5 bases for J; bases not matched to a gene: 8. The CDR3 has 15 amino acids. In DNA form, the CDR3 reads TGTGCCAGCAGCCATGGGGGTACAGGGGGCAACGAGCAGTACTTC. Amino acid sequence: CASSHGGTGGNEQYF.

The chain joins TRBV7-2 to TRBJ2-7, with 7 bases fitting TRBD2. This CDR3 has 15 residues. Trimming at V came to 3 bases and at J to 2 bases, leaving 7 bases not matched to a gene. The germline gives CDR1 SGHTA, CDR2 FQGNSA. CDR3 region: CASSFGGSNTYEQYF. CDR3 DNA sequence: TGTGCCAGCAGCTTTGGCGGGAGTAACACCTACGAGCAGTACTTC.

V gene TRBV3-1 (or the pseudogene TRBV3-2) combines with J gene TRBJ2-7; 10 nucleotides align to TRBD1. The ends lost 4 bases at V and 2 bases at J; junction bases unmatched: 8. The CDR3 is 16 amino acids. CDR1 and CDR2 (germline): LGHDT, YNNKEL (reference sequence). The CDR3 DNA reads TGTGCCAGCAGCCTAAGCTTGGGGACAGGGGCCTACGAGCAGTACTTC. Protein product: CASSLSLGTGAYEQYF.

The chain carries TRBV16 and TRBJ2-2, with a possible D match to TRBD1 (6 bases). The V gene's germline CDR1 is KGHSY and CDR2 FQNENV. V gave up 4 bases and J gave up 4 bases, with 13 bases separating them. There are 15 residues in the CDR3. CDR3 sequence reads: CASSPRTVATGELFF. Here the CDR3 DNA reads TGTGCCAGCAGCCCACGGACAGTCGCCACCGGGGAGCTGTTTTTT.

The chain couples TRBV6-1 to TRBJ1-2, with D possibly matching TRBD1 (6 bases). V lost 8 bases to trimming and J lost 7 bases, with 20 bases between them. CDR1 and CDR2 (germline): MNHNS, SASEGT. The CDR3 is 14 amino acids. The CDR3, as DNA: TGTGCCAGCGCCCGGGACACGGTGGGGAGTGGCTACACCTTC. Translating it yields CASARDTVGSGYTF.

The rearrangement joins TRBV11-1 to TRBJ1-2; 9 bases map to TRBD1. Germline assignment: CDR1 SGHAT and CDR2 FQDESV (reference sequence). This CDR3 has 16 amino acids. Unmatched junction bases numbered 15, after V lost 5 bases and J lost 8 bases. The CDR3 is CASSQGQGIMGQGYTF. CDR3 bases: TGTGCCAGCAGCCAGGGACAGGGAATAATGGGGCAAGGCTACACCTTC.

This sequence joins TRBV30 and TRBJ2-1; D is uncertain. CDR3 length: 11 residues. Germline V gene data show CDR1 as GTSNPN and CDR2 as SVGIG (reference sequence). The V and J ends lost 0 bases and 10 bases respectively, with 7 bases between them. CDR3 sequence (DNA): TGTGCCTGGAGTGTAATGAGGGAGCAGTTCTTC. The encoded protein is CAWSVMREQFF. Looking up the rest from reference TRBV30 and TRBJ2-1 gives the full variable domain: SQTIHQWPATLVQPVGSPLSLECTVEGTSNPNLYWYRQAAGRGLQLLFYSVGIGQISSEVPQNLSASRPQDRQFILSSKKLLLSDSGFYLCAWSVMREQFFGPGTRLTVL.

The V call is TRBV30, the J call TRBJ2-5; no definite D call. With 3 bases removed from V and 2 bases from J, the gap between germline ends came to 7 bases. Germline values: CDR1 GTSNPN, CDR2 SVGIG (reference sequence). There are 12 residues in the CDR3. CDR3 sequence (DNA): TGTGCCTGGAGGCTCGCGCAAGAGACCCAGTACTTC. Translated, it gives CAWRLAQETQYF.

The CDR3 DNA follows: TGTGCCAGCAGTGAAAGGGGACAGGGTGGGGGAAAACTGTTTTTT. This gives the protein CASSERGQGGGKLFF. The V and J genes are TRBV2 and TRBJ1-4; TRBD1 agrees at 9 bases. Germline V CDR1 and CDR2: SNHLY, FYNNEI. The CDR3 extends over 15 amino acids. V was pared by 2 bases and J by 10 bases, with 8 bases of the junction left unmatched.

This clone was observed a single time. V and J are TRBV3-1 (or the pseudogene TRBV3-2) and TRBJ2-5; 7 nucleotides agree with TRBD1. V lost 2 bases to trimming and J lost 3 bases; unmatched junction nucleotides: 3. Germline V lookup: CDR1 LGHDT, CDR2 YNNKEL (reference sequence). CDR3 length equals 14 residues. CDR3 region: CASSQWDREETQYF. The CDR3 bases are TGTGCCAGCAGCCAATGGGACAGAGAAGAGACCCAGTACTTC.

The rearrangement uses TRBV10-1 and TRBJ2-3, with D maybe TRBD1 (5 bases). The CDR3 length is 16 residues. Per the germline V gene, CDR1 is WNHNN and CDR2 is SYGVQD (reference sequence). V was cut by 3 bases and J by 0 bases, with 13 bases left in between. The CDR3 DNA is TGCGCCAGCAGTGAAATTGGGGCCGGAAGCACAGATACGCAGTATTTT. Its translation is CASSEIGAGSTDTQYF.

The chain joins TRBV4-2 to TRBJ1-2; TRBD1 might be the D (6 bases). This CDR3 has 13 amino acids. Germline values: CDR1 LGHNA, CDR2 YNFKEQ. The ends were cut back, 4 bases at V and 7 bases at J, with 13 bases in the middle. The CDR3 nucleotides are TGTGCCAGCAGCCCAACAGGGATAAGTGGCTACACCTTC. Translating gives CASSPTGISGYTF.

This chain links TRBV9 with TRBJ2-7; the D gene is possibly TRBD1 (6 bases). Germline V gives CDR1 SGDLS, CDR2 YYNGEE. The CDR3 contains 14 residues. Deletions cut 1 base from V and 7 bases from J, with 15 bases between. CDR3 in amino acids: CASSVLDRLGEQYF. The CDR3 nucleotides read TGTGCCAGCAGCGTATTGGACAGACTGGGAGAGCAGTACTTC.

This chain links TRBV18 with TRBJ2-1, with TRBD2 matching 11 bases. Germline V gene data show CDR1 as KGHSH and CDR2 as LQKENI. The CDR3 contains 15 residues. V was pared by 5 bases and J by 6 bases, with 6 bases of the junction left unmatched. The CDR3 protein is CASSEGLAVANEQFF. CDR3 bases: TGTGCCAGCTCAGAGGGACTAGCGGTGGCCAATGAGCAGTTCTTC.

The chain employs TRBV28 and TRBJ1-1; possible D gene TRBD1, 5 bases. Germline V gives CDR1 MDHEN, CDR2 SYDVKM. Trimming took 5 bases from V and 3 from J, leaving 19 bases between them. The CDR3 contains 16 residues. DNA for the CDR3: TGTGCCAGCAGTATTCCAGGTGCGGGGCACGACACTGAAGCTTTCTTT. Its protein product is CASSIPGAGHDTEAFF. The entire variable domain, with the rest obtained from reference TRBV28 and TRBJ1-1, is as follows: DVKVTQSSRYLVKRTGEKVFLECVQDMDHENMFWYRQDPGLGLRLIYFSYDVKMKEKGDIPEGYSVSREKKERFSLILESASTNQTSMYLCASSIPGAGHDTEAFFGQGTRLTVV.

The CDR3 DNA follows: TGTGCCAGCAGCGAGCGGCCCCGTGGGTCTGGGGCCAACGTCCTGACTTTC. It is translated as CASSERPRGSGANVLTF. V usage is TRBV7-2 and J usage is TRBJ2-6; TRBD2 might be the D (5 bases). The V end was cut by 5 bases, the J end by 1 base, with 15 bases between. Germline V gives CDR1 SGHTA, CDR2 FQGNSA. There are 17 residues in the CDR3. Full variable domain (missing parts from reference TRBV7-2 and TRBJ2-6): GAGVSQSPSNKVTEKGKDVELRCDPISGHTALYWYRQSLGQGLEFLIYFQGNSAPDKSGLPSDRFSAERTGGSVSTLTIQRTQQEDSAVYLCASSERPRGSGANVLTFGAGSRLTVL.

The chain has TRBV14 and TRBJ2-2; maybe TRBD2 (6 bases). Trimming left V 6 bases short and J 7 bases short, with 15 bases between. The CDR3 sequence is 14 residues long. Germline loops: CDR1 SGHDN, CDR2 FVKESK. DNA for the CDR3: TGTGCCAGCAGTAGACTAGGAGAGGGCGGGGAGCTGTTTTTT. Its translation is CASSRLGEGGELFF.

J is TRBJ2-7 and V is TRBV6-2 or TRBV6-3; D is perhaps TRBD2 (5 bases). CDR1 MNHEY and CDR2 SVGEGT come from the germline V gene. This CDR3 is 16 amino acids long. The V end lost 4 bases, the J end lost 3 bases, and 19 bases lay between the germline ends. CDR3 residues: CASSFHLTVGLYEQYF. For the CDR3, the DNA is TGTGCCAGCAGTTTCCACCTCACAGTTGGACTCTACGAGCAGTACTTC.

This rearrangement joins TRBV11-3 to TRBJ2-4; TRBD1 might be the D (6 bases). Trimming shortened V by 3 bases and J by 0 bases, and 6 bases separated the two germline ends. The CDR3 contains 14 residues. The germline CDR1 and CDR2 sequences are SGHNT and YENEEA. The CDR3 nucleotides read TGTGCCAGCAGCTTGGGGGCAGCCAAAAACATTCAGTACTTC. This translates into CASSLGAAKNIQYF.

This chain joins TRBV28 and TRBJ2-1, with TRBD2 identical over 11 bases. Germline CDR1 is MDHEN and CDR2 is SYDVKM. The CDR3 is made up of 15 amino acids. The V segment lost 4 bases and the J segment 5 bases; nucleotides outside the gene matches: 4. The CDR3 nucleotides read TGTGCCAGCAGTTCCGGACTAGCGGGTGACAATGAGCAGTTCTTC. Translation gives CASSSGLAGDNEQFF.

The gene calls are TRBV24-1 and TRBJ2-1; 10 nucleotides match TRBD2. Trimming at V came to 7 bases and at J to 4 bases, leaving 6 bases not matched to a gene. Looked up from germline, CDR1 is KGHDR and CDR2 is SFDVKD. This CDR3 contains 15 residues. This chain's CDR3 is CATSVAGGSYNEQFF. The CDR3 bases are TGTGCCACCAGCGTAGCGGGAGGATCTTACAATGAGCAGTTCTTC.

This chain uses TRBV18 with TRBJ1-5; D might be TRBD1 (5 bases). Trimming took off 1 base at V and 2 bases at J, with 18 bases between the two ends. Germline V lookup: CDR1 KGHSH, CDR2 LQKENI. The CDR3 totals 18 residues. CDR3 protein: CASSPQGAPGVGNQPQHF. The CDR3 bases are TGTGCCAGCTCACCACAAGGGGCCCCCGGTGTGGGCAATCAGCCCCAGCATTTT.

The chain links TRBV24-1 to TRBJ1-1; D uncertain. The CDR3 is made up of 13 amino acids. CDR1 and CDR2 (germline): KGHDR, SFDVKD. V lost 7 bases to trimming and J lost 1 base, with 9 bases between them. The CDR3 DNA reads TGTGCCACCAGATTCCGGGAGAACACTGAAGCTTTCTTT. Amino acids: CATRFRENTEAFF.

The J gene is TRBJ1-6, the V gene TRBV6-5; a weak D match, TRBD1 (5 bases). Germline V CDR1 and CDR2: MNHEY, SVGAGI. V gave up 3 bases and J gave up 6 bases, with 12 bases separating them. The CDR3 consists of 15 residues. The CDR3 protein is CASSYSGLVNSPLHF. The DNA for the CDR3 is TGTGCCAGCAGTTATTCGGGACTTGTTAATTCACCCCTCCACTTT.

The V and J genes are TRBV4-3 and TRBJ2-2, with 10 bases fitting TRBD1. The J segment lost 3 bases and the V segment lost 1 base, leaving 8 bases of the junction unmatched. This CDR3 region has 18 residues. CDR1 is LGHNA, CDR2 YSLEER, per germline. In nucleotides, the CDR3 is TGCGCCAGCAGCCAAGCCCCCCCGACAGGGGGCTACACCGGGGAGCTGTTTTTT. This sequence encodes CASSQAPPTGGYTGELFF.